These 29 T cell receptor beta chains originate from one sample sequenced in a study of T cells after yellow fever vaccination. TCRdb independently ran MiXCR on the 5' RACE reads; one entry per CDR3 protein. The sample carries about 300,000 distinct CDR3 sequences, around 10% recorded once. Sequencing was performed on CD4+ T cells sorted from PBMCs, taken 5 days after the yellow fever booster vaccination. The source is a man aged 18-30 years who received the YFV17D yellow fever vaccine.

This clonotype has a handful of counts. The chain uses TRBV7-2 and TRBJ2-2, with 10 bases fitting TRBD2. Germline V gene data show CDR1 as SGHTA and CDR2 as FQGNSA. V lost 5 bases and J lost 2; bases outside the gene matches: 5. This CDR3 is 16 amino acids long. CDR3 loop: CASSPRTSGNTGELFF. The CDR3 DNA follows: TGTGCCAGCAGCCCGCGGACTAGCGGAAACACCGGGGAGCTGTTTTTT.

The chain joins TRBV6-6 to TRBJ2-7; D is uncertain. CDR3 size: 12 residues. Trimming removed 4 bases from V and 1 base from J, with 5 bases in between. CDR1 is MNHNY, CDR2 SVGAGI, per germline (reference sequence). The CDR3 is CASSSRSYEQYV. CDR3 sequence (DNA): TGTGCCAGCAGTTCCCGGTCCTACGAGCAGTACGTC.

The rearrangement links TRBV12-3 or TRBV12-4 to TRBJ2-1, with 10 bases identical to TRBD2. Trimming took 1 base from V and 15 from J; bases not matched to a gene: 12. The CDR3 spans 15 residues. The CDR3 loop is CASSLGSGGTQSPFF. For the CDR3, the DNA is TGTGCCAGCAGTTTAGGTAGCGGGGGGACCCAATCCCCGTTCTTC.

This clonotype was observed a handful of times. The rearrangement uses TRBV6-5 and TRBJ1-1; D gene uncertain. Trimming left V 9 bases short and J 0 bases short, with 14 bases between. This CDR3 has 14 amino acids. The germline CDR1 and CDR2 sequences are MNHEY and SVGAGI. The CDR3 reads CASSMGRMNTEAFF. In DNA form, the CDR3 reads TGTGCCAGTTCAATGGGGAGGATGAACACTGAAGCTTTCTTT.

This clonotype was counted only a few times. V and J are TRBV20-1 and TRBJ2-3; 7 nucleotides align to TRBD2. This CDR3 region has 15 residues. Trimming took 0 bases from V and 3 from J; bases not matched to a gene: 6. The V gene's germline CDR1 is DFQATT and CDR2 SNEGSKA (reference sequence). The CDR3 region is CSARDMGLPTDTQYF. The DNA of the CDR3 is TGCAGTGCTAGAGATATGGGACTACCAACAGATACGCAGTATTTT.

This clonotype was observed a few times. The V call is TRBV28, the J call TRBJ2-5; TRBD2 matches 7 bases. This CDR3 region has 15 residues. Unmatched junction bases numbered 11, after V lost 6 bases and J lost 4 bases. In germline, CDR1 is MDHEN, CDR2 SYDVKM. This CDR3 reads CASSLPGGPGETQYF. As DNA, the CDR3 is TGTGCCAGCAGCCTTCCGGGGGGACCCGGAGAGACCCAGTACTTC.

Ten or more counts support this clonotype. The V gene is TRBV7-2, the J gene TRBJ2-7; possible D gene TRBD2, 6 bases. The V gene's germline CDR1 is SGHTA and CDR2 FQGNSA. The V end lost 2 bases, the J end lost 6 bases, and 11 bases lay between the germline ends. The CDR3 loop spans 13 amino acids. The CDR3 nucleotides are TGTGCCAGCAGCTTATTGGGGGGAGCCGAGCAGTACTTC. Amino acid sequence: CASSLLGGAEQYF. Supplemented by reference TRBV7-2 and TRBJ2-7, the full variable domain reads GAGVSQSPSNKVTEKGKDVELRCDPISGHTALYWYRQSLGQGLEFLIYFQGNSAPDKSGLPSDRFSAERTGGSVSTLTIQRTQQEDSAVYLCASSLLGGAEQYFGPGTRLTVT.

This clonotype showed up just a few times. The CDR3 region is CASSSPGQGIDTQYF. CDR3 DNA: TGTGCCAGCAGCTCTCCGGGACAGGGGATCGATACGCAGTATTTT. The chain has TRBV12-3 or TRBV12-4 and TRBJ2-3, with 10 nucleotides matching TRBD1. The V and J ends lost 6 bases and 6 bases, in that order; junction bases with no gene match: 9. The CDR3 covers 15 residues.

This clonotype was counted only a few times. The chain carries TRBV18 and TRBJ2-3; the match to TRBD2 covers 7 bases. CDR3 length equals 13 residues. Germline-derived CDR1 and CDR2 are KGHSH and LQKENI. V lost 3 bases and J lost 5; bases outside the gene matches: 2. The chain's CDR3 is CASSPGGRDTQYF. Written as DNA, the CDR3 is TGTGCCAGCTCACCCGGGGGGAGAGATACGCAGTATTTT.

V and J are TRBV6-2 or TRBV6-3 and TRBJ2-2; D is perhaps TRBD1 (6 bases). The CDR3 has 15 residues. V gave up 7 bases and J gave up 3 bases, with 15 bases separating them. Germline loops: CDR1 MNHEY, CDR2 SVGEGT. The CDR3 reads CASTLGKGDTGELFF. In nucleotides, the CDR3 is TGTGCCAGCACCCTGGGGAAGGGGGACACCGGGGAGCTGTTTTTT.

This clonotype was counted between two and nine times. The gene calls are TRBV5-1 and TRBJ1-1; D is ambiguous. The ends were cut back, 7 bases at V and 1 base at J, with 20 bases in the middle. Germline CDR1 and CDR2: SGHRS and YFSETQ. This CDR3 has 16 amino acids. The CDR3 sequence is CASSPREGMGNTEAFF. The CDR3 nucleotides are TGCGCCAGCTCTCCCAGAGAGGGAATGGGGAACACTGAAGCTTTCTTT.

This clonotype has a handful of counts. The chain has TRBV5-4 and TRBJ1-2; D is unresolved. The ends were cut back, 0 bases at V and 6 bases at J, with 6 bases in the middle. Germline V gene sequence: CDR1 SGHNT, CDR2 YYREEE (reference sequence). The CDR3 sequence is 12 residues long. This chain's CDR3 is CASSLEAHGYTF. The CDR3 DNA reads as TGTGCCAGCAGCTTGGAGGCCCATGGCTACACCTTC. Using reference TRBV5-4 and TRBJ1-2 for the parts outside the CDR3, the full variable domain is ETGVTQSPTHLIKTRGQQVTLRCSSQSGHNTVSWYQQALGQGPQFIFQYYREEENGRGNFPPRFSGLQFPNYSSELNVNALELDDSALYLCASSLEAHGYTFGSGTRLTVV.

This clonotype has just a few counts. CDR3: CASSSMGGGLETQYF. CDR3 nucleotides: TGTGCCAGCAGCTCTATGGGGGGGGGCCTTGAGACCCAGTACTTC. This chain connects TRBV7-2 to TRBJ2-5, with D perhaps matching TRBD2 (7 bases). Germline-derived CDR1 and CDR2 are SGHTA and FQGNSA. Trimming removed 4 bases from V and 5 bases from J, with 17 bases in between. The CDR3 extends over 15 amino acids. Combining the CDR3 with reference TRBV7-2 and TRBJ2-5 gives the whole variable domain GAGVSQSPSNKVTEKGKDVELRCDPISGHTALYWYRQSLGQGLEFLIYFQGNSAPDKSGLPSDRFSAERTGGSVSTLTIQRTQQEDSAVYLCASSSMGGGLETQYFGPGTRLLVL.

The chain joins TRBV7-3 to TRBJ2-1; 8 bases map to TRBD2. The CDR3 runs to 17 residues. V dropped 5 bases and J dropped 3; count of bases not matched to a gene: 12. Germline CDR1 reads SGHTA; CDR2 reads FQGTGA. The CDR3 DNA reads TGTGCCAGCAGCCCACGGGGGCGGGGGGCGTTCTACAATGAGCAGTTCTTC. Its translation is CASSPRGRGAFYNEQFF.

This clonotype was counted between two and nine times. V is TRBV27 and J is TRBJ1-1; D remains ambiguous. V was trimmed by 3 bases and J by 9 bases, leaving 11 bases between them. CDR1 is MNHEY and CDR2 is SMNVEV in the germline V gene (reference sequence). This CDR3 region has 12 residues. The CDR3 loop reads CASSFTSGKAFF. The CDR3 nucleotides read TGTGCCAGCAGTTTTACGAGCGGGAAAGCTTTCTTT.

The V gene is TRBV6-2 or TRBV6-3, the J gene TRBJ2-7, with a possible D match to TRBD2 (6 bases). The CDR3 consists of 15 residues. Germline V lookup: CDR1 MNHEY, CDR2 SVGEGT. The V and J ends lost 2 bases and 4 bases respectively, with 15 bases between them. The DNA for the CDR3 is TGTGCCAGCAGTTACGCTAGCGTCCGTATATACGAGCAGTACGTC. It is translated as CASSYASVRIYEQYV.

This clonotype occurred a few times. The chain recombines TRBV7-2 with TRBJ1-2; D unresolved. This CDR3 comprises 14 residues. Trimming removed 0 bases from V and 3 bases from J, with 8 bases in between. Germline CDR1 is SGHTA and CDR2 is FQGNSA. CDR3 in amino acids: CASSLARGHYGYTF. In DNA, the CDR3 is TGTGCCAGCAGCTTAGCACGAGGACACTATGGCTACACCTTC.

This rearrangement joins TRBV5-1 to TRBJ1-4, with a weak D call TRBD1 (5 bases). V was cut by 1 base and J by 8 bases, with 12 bases left in between. Germline V gene sequence: CDR1 SGHRS, CDR2 YFSETQ. The CDR3 sequence is 14 residues long. CDR3 bases: TGCGCCAGCAGCTTGTCGGGGCCGGGAGAAAAACTGTTTTTT. This encodes CASSLSGPGEKLFF.

This clonotype was counted a few times. The chain uses TRBV12-3 or TRBV12-4 and TRBJ2-1; 7 bases map to TRBD1. This CDR3 has 14 residues. The J segment lost 4 bases and the V segment lost 6 bases, leaving 6 bases of the junction unmatched. The CDR3 DNA follows: TGTGCCAGCAGCTTGACAGGGCGATACAATGAGCAGTTCTTC. Translated: CASSLTGRYNEQFF.

A few counts support this clonotype. This chain links TRBV3-1 with TRBJ2-3; D call uncertain. CDR1 and CDR2 (germline): LGHDT, YNNKEL (reference sequence). The CDR3 covers 18 residues. Between the trimmed V and J ends, which lost 4 bases and 0 bases, there was a span of 20 bases. The CDR3: CASSRLGSGGASTDTQYF. CDR3 coding DNA: TGTGCCAGCAGCCGCCTTGGAAGTGGCGGTGCTAGCACAGATACGCAGTATTTT.

This clonotype has at least ten counts. The V and J genes are TRBV6-2 or TRBV6-3 and TRBJ2-7; a possible D gene is TRBD1 (5 bases). V was cut by 5 bases and J by 4 bases, with 18 bases left in between. The CDR3 spans 15 residues. Germline V gene lookup returns CDR1 MNHEY and CDR2 SVGEGT. The CDR3 DNA reads TGTGCCAGCAGTAGACAGAATCCGCGTCCTTACGAGCAGTACGTC. Translation gives CASSRQNPRPYEQYV.

V and J are TRBV7-9 and TRBJ2-5; 10 bases fit TRBD1. Trimming took 5 bases from V and 1 from J; bases not matched to a gene: 10. CDR3 size: 17 residues. Per germline, CDR1 SEHNR and CDR2 FQNEAQ (reference sequence). The CDR3 here is CASSPPRDRGLQETQYF. CDR3 in DNA: TGTGCCAGCAGCCCCCCCCGGGACAGGGGCCTCCAAGAGACCCAGTACTTC.

This clonotype was counted only a few times. This chain uses TRBV6-2 or TRBV6-3 with TRBJ2-2, with 8 positions matching TRBD2. V lost 6 bases, J lost 6 bases, and 12 bases stayed unmatched. The CDR3 runs to 16 residues. Germline-derived CDR1 and CDR2 are MNHEY and SVGEGT. The CDR3 nucleotides read TGTGCCAGCAGCCCAGCACGGGGGGGCCGGGCCGGGGAGCTGTTTTTT. Translated, it gives CASSPARGGRAGELFF.

The CDR3 spells CASSFRPGQSSDTIYF. The CDR3 DNA is TGCGCCAGCAGCTTTAGGCCGGGACAGTCGTCGGACACCATATATTTT. The gene calls are TRBV5-1 and TRBJ1-3; 7 bases fit TRBD1. This CDR3 has 16 amino acids. CDR1 SGHRS and CDR2 YFSETQ come from the germline V gene. V shed 2 bases, J shed 8 bases, and the junction held 13 bases outside the gene matches.

The table lists this clonotype with many counts. V and J are TRBV6-2 or TRBV6-3 and TRBJ2-5, with a weak D call TRBD2 (6 bases). Germline V lookup: CDR1 MNHEY, CDR2 SVGEGT. Trimming stripped 0 bases from V and 7 bases from J, with 12 bases between. The CDR3 runs 14 residues. As DNA, the CDR3 is TGTGCCAGCAGTTACTCAGGGACTTCTGGGACCCAGTACTTC. Its protein is CASSYSGTSGTQYF.

This sequence joins TRBV7-2 and TRBJ1-6, with unresolved D. The CDR3 is made up of 14 amino acids. Per germline, CDR1 SGHTA and CDR2 FQGNSA. Trimming left V 6 bases short and J 7 bases short, with 13 bases between. CDR3 in amino acids: CASSPTGLNSPLHF. The DNA for the CDR3 is TGTGCCAGCAGTCCCACGGGGTTGAATTCACCCCTCCACTTT.

This clonotype has a single count. The chain employs TRBV7-6 and TRBJ1-2, with TRBD1 identical over 7 bases. CDR1 and CDR2 from the germline V gene are SGHVS and FNYEAQ. V was clipped by 3 bases and J by 4 bases; unmatched bases: 14. The CDR3 length is 17 residues. CDR3 nucleotide sequence: TGTGCCAGCAGCTTCAACCCGACAACAGGGGCCCCCTATGGCTACACCTTC. Translated, it gives CASSFNPTTGAPYGYTF. Drawing the rest from reference TRBV7-6 and TRBJ1-2, the complete variable domain is GAGVSQSPRYKVTKRGQDVALRCDPISGHVSLYWYRQALGQGPEFLTYFNYEAQQDKSGLPNDRFSAERPEGSISTLTIQRTEQRDSAMYRCASSFNPTTGAPYGYTFGSGTRLTVV.

CDR3 amino acids: CASSESTGTGGGRAFF. The CDR3 coding sequence is TGTGCCAGCAGTGAGAGCACCGGGACAGGGGGCGGGAGAGCTTTCTTT. This chain uses TRBV6-4 with TRBJ1-1; 12 bases agree with TRBD1. The V segment lost 3 bases and the J segment 10 bases; nucleotides outside the gene matches: 12. CDR1 and CDR2 (germline): MRHNA, SNTAGT. This CDR3 has 16 residues.

A few counts support this clonotype. The rearrangement uses TRBV18 and TRBJ1-2; 7 bases match TRBD1. CDR1 KGHSH and CDR2 LQKENI come from the germline V gene. Trimming at V came to 5 bases and at J to 11 bases, leaving 8 bases not matched to a gene. This CDR3 is 12 amino acids long. The CDR3 is CASSSAQGGYTF. CDR3 DNA sequence: TGTGCCAGCTCATCAGCCCAGGGGGGATACACCTTC. Full variable domain (rest looked up from reference TRBV18 and TRBJ1-2): NAGVMQNPRHLVRRRGQEARLRCSPMKGHSHVYWYRQLPEEGLKFMVYLQKENIIDESGMPKERFSAEFPKEGPSILRIQQVVRGDSAAYFCASSSAQGGYTFGSGTRLTVV.